Following are 27 T cell receptor beta chains from one sample sequenced in a study of T cell changes during pregnancy in multiple sclerosis. TCRdb's table, derived via immunoSEQ multiplex PCR, lists solely in-frame clones and lacks some. Of about 100,000 clones listed, just under 95% are singletons. Source: peripheral blood, taken in the third trimester of pregnancy. These receptors were obtained from a female donor in good health, enrolled as a control in a pregnancy study.

The CDR3 DNA follows: TGTGCCAGCAGCTTAATGCGGGGGGCTGGGGCCAACGTCCTGACTTTC. It is translated as CASSLMRGAGANVLTF. V is TRBV7-3 and J is TRBJ2-6, with TRBD2 matching over 8 bases. Germline loops: CDR1 SGHTA, CDR2 FQGTGA. V was pared by 1 base and J by 2 bases, with 1 base of the junction left unmatched. The CDR3 loop spans 16 amino acids. Full variable domain (remainder filled in from reference TRBV7-3 and TRBJ2-6): GAGVSQTPSNKVTEKGKYVELRCDPISGHTALYWYRQSLGQGPEFLIYFQGTGAADDSGLPNDRFFAVRPEGSVSTLKIQRTERGDSAVYLCASSLMRGAGANVLTFGAGSRLTVL.

V usage is TRBV7-9 and J usage is TRBJ1-2; D is perhaps TRBD1 (5 bases). CDR3 length: 15 residues. Germline CDR1 is SEHNR and CDR2 is FQNEAQ (reference sequence). Trimming left V 4 bases short and J 1 base short, with 13 bases between. CDR3 coding DNA: TGTGCCAGCAGCTGGGGGGAGGGACTTAACTATGGCTACACCTTC. This translates into CASSWGEGLNYGYTF. The full variable domain, rest sourced from reference TRBV7-9 and TRBJ1-2, is DTGVSQNPRHKITKRGQNVTFRCDPISEHNRLYWYRQTLGQGPEFLTYFQNEAQLEKSRLLSDRFSAERPKGSFSTLEIQRTEQGDSAMYLCASSWGEGLNYGYTFGSGTRLTVV.

The chain uses TRBV9 and TRBJ2-1, with a possible D match to TRBD2 (6 bases). This CDR3 has 16 amino acids. Trimming stripped 2 bases from V and 0 bases from J, with 12 bases between. Germline assignment: CDR1 SGDLS and CDR2 YYNGEE. CDR3: CASSVIGRASYNEQFF. The CDR3 DNA reads as TGTGCCAGCAGCGTTATCGGGAGAGCCTCCTACAATGAGCAGTTCTTC. The complete variable domain, with remaining parts taken from reference TRBV9 and TRBJ2-1, reads DSGVTQTPKHLITATGQRVTLRCSPRSGDLSVYWYQQSLDQGLQFLIQYYNGEERAKGNILERFSAQQFPDLHSELNLSSLELGDSALYFCASSVIGRASYNEQFFGPGTRLTVL.

This chain uses TRBV5-6 with TRBJ1-6; tentatively, D is TRBD1 (6 bases). Germline CDR1 SGHDT, CDR2 YYEEEE. The CDR3 sequence is 15 residues long. V lost 4 bases to trimming and J lost 0 bases, with 8 bases between them. The CDR3 bases are TGTGCCAGCAGCCTCAGGGGCTCCTATAATTCACCCCTCCACTTT. This translates into CASSLRGSYNSPLHF.

This sequence joins TRBV6-5 and TRBJ1-2; unclear D gene. The V gene lost 2 bases and the J gene lost 8 bases, with 12 bases spanning the gap. This CDR3 spans 13 amino acids. Germline V CDR1 and CDR2: MNHEY, SVGAGI. The CDR3 region is CASSYGGRVGYTF. In DNA, the CDR3 is TGTGCCAGCAGTTACGGCGGGCGGGTAGGCTACACCTTC.

The CDR3 bases are TGTGCCAGTAGATACACCGGGACAGGGAGGTACCAAGAGACCCAGTACTTC. This codes for CASRYTGTGRYQETQYF. The chain combines TRBV19 with TRBJ2-5; TRBD1 aligns across 9 bases. The CDR3 has 17 residues. V lost 6 bases and J lost 0; bases outside the gene matches: 11. Germline lookup yields CDR1 LNHDA and CDR2 SQIVND (reference sequence).

The CDR3 is CASSQDIGSKQYF. CDR3 DNA sequence: TGCGCCAGCAGCCAAGATATCGGGTCCAAGCAGTACTTC. The chain joins TRBV4-3 to TRBJ2-7; D uncertain. Germline V gene lookup returns CDR1 LGHNA and CDR2 YSLEER. V lost 0 bases and J 8 bases, leaving 11 bases between the germline ends. The CDR3 sequence is 13 residues long.

The genes are TRBV7-3 and TRBJ2-5; D might be TRBD2 (6 bases). The germline gives CDR1 SGHTA, CDR2 FQGTGA. V lost 2 bases and J lost 1, with 17 bases in between. CDR3 length equals 17 residues. CDR3 bases: TGTGCCAGCAGCTTAGGAATCGGGGACTGGACCCAAGAGACCCAGTACTTC. Its protein is CASSLGIGDWTQETQYF.

This clone has only one observation. This chain connects TRBV6-5 to TRBJ2-2, with D perhaps TRBD2 (5 bases). The CDR3 consists of 12 residues. V was pared by 6 bases and J by 5 bases, with 7 bases between. CDR1 is MNHEY and CDR2 is SVGAGI in the germline V gene. The DNA of the CDR3 is TGTGCCAGCAGCAGAGGGACCGGGGAGCTGTTTTTT. It translates to CASSRGTGELFF.

This clone was counted a few times. This chain uses TRBV2 with TRBJ1-2; D gene uncertain. The CDR3 loop spans 14 amino acids. Germline CDR1 and CDR2: SNHLY and FYNNEI. Trimming removed 1 base at V and 4 bases at J, with 10 bases between. CDR3 in amino acids: CASSEETMSYGYTF. The CDR3 nucleotides read TGTGCCAGCAGTGAAGAAACTATGTCCTATGGCTACACCTTC.

This clone appeared a single time. V is TRBV6-5 and J is TRBJ2-2, with 8 bases fitting TRBD2. CDR1 and CDR2 (germline): MNHEY, SVGAGI. V was clipped by 6 bases and J by 7 bases; unmatched bases: 7. The CDR3 contains 14 residues. CDR3 in amino acids: CASRPGTSVGELFF. CDR3 bases: TGTGCCAGCAGGCCCGGGACTAGTGTCGGGGAGCTGTTTTTT.

This chain joins TRBV7-8 and TRBJ2-1; TRBD2 might be the D (7 bases). The CDR3 is 16 residues long. Trimming shortened V by 5 bases and J by 5 bases, and 19 bases separated the two germline ends. The germline V gene encodes CDR1 SGHVS and CDR2 FQNEAQ. The CDR3 DNA reads as TGTGCCAGCAGCAAAATCGACTTAGGGGGGGACAATGAGCAGTTCTTC. Translated: CASSKIDLGGDNEQFF.

The chain joins TRBV29-1 to TRBJ2-1; D unresolved. The germline V gene has CDR1 SQVTM and CDR2 ANQGSEA. V lost 4 bases and J 4 bases, leaving 8 bases between the germline ends. CDR3 length: 12 amino acids. The CDR3 region has the DNA TGCAGCGTTGGCGGCACTTACAATGAGCAGTTCTTC. Its translation: CSVGGTYNEQFF.

This clone was recorded a few times. V usage is TRBV6-1 and J usage is TRBJ1-2; tentative D call: TRBD1 (6 bases). The CDR3 length is 12 residues. Germline assignment: CDR1 MNHNS and CDR2 SASEGT. V lost 4 bases and J 7 bases, leaving 10 bases between the germline ends. CDR3 amino acids: CASSAPGVGYTF. The CDR3, as DNA: TGTGCCAGCAGTGCTCCAGGGGTTGGCTACACCTTC.

The chain is built from TRBV12-5 and TRBJ1-1, with 9 bases matching TRBD1. Looked up from germline, CDR1 is LGHNT and CDR2 is FRNRAP. The length of the CDR3 is 18 residues. V dropped 3 bases and J dropped 3; count of bases not matched to a gene: 14. The CDR3, as DNA: TGTGCTAGTGGTTTCCTAAGCCGGGACAGGGTATGGTACACTGAAGCTTTCTTT. Its translation: CASGFLSRDRVWYTEAFF.

The J gene is TRBJ2-7, the V gene TRBV6-5; 8 bases map to TRBD1. Unmatched junction bases numbered 5, after V lost 5 bases and J lost 2 bases. The CDR3 totals 14 residues. Germline V gene lookup returns CDR1 MNHEY and CDR2 SVGAGI. CDR3: CASSPRTGTYEQYF. CDR3 in DNA: TGTGCCAGCAGTCCCCGGACAGGGACCTACGAGCAGTACTTC.

The chain links TRBV7-2 to TRBJ2-7; the match to TRBD2 covers 14 bases. CDR3 length: 18 residues. Germline assignment: CDR1 SGHTA and CDR2 FQGNSA. V lost 4 bases to trimming and J lost 6 bases; unmatched junction nucleotides: 14. In DNA, the CDR3 is TGTGCCAGCAGCTGGGGCCCAGCCGGGACTAGCGGGGGATCCGAGCAGTACTTC. Protein sequence: CASSWGPAGTSGGSEQYF.

The rearrangement links TRBV11-3 to TRBJ2-7; a possible D gene is TRBD2 (7 bases). Deletions cut 4 bases from V and 1 base from J, with 17 bases between. Germline-derived CDR1 and CDR2 are SGHNT and YENEEA. The CDR3 has 16 residues. The DNA for the CDR3 is TGTGCCAGCAGCTATAGGGGAGGGGGTCCGTCCTACGAGCAGTACTTC. It translates to CASSYRGGGPSYEQYF. Filled out from reference TRBV11-3 and TRBJ2-7, the complete variable domain reads EAGVVQSPRYKIIEKKQPVAFWCNPISGHNTLYWYLQNLGQGPELLIRYENEEAVDDSQLPKDRFSAERLKGVDSTLKIQPAELGDSAVYLCASSYRGGGPSYEQYFGPGTRLTVT.

The rearrangement uses TRBV4-2 and TRBJ1-4, with unresolved D. V was shortened by 0 bases and J by 12 bases, with 14 bases between the two germline ends. This CDR3 is built from 14 residues. From germline, CDR1 is LGHNA and CDR2 YNFKEQ. CDR3 sequence (DNA): TGTGCCAGCAGCCAAGATAGCGGAGGAACAGAACTGTTTTTT. It is translated as CASSQDSGGTELFF.

The chain combines TRBV5-1 with TRBJ2-6, with D perhaps TRBD1 (6 bases). The V gene lost 4 bases and the J gene lost 0 bases, with 11 bases spanning the gap. Germline CDR1 and CDR2: SGHRS and YFSETQ. The CDR3 runs 16 residues. CDR3 amino acids: CASSTSGDSGANVLTF. The DNA of the CDR3 is TGCGCCAGCAGCACCTCAGGGGACTCTGGGGCCAACGTCCTGACTTTC.

CDR3 nucleotide sequence: TGTGCTAGTGGTTTGGGGACAGGGTCCGGGGGTCAGCCCCAGCATTTT. Encoded protein: CASGLGTGSGGQPQHF. The V gene is TRBV12-5, the J gene TRBJ1-5, with 8 bases fitting TRBD1. Germline-derived CDR1 and CDR2 are LGHNT and FRNRAP. V trimming: 1 base; J trimming: 6 bases; junction bases outside the gene matches: 8. This CDR3 contains 16 residues.

This chain joins TRBV5-1 and TRBJ2-7; 7 bases agree with TRBD1. From germline, CDR1 is SGHRS and CDR2 YFSETQ. V shed 0 bases, J shed 0 bases, and the junction held 6 bases outside the gene matches. The CDR3 contains 16 residues. CDR3 in DNA: TGCGCCAGCAGCTTGGTTGCCGGGACAGTCTCCTACGAGCAGTACTTC. It specifies CASSLVAGTVSYEQYF.

The V call is TRBV4-3, the J call TRBJ1-1; a possible D gene is TRBD1 (5 bases). V gave up 0 bases and J gave up 7 bases, with 15 bases separating them. The germline V gene has CDR1 LGHNA and CDR2 YSLEER. The CDR3 extends over 15 amino acids. DNA of the CDR3: TGCGCCAGCAGCCAAGACTACTCCGGGGGAGATGAAGCTTTCTTT. Residues: CASSQDYSGGDEAFF.

The rearrangement links TRBV5-6 to TRBJ1-4; 11 bases are shared with TRBD1. The CDR3 runs to 14 residues. After removal of 4 bases from V and 7 bases from J, the junction contained 3 bases not matched to a gene. Germline CDR1 SGHDT, CDR2 YYEEEE. The CDR3 DNA reads TGTGCCAGCAGCGGGACAGGGGGAGGTGAAAAACTGTTTTTT. Translated, it gives CASSGTGGGEKLFF. The variable domain in full, with the rest retrieved from reference TRBV5-6 and TRBJ1-4, is DAGVTQSPTHLIKTRGQQVTLRCSPKSGHDTVSWYQQALGQGPQFIFQYYEEEERQRGNFPDRFSGHQFPNYSSELNVNALLLGDSALYLCASSGTGGGEKLFFGSGTQLSVL.

The chain carries TRBV18 and TRBJ1-5; 9 positions match TRBD1. V gave up 3 bases and J gave up 3 bases; unmatched junction bases: 6. The CDR3 length is 16 residues. Germline CDR1 reads KGHSH; CDR2 reads LQKENI. CDR3 bases: TGTGCCAGCTCACCTAACGGACAGGGGACCAATCAGCCCCAGCATTTT. Its translation: CASSPNGQGTNQPQHF.

A word on this clone: The same CDR3 also results from other DNA sequences found in this sample. The CDR3: CASSQGTGGNTEAFF. The DNA for the CDR3 is TGCGCCAGCAGCCAAGGGACAGGGGGGAACACTGAAGCTTTCTTT. This chain joins TRBV4-3 and TRBJ1-1, with 10 bases lining up with TRBD1. Trimming at V came to 1 base and at J to 1 base, leaving 0 bases not matched to a gene. From germline, CDR1 is LGHNA and CDR2 YSLEER. The CDR3 consists of 15 residues.

The rearrangement links TRBV5-1 to TRBJ1-5; 9 positions agree with TRBD1. The CDR3 totals 15 residues. After removal of 4 bases from V and 4 bases from J, the junction contained 6 bases not matched to a gene. Looked up from germline, CDR1 is SGHRS and CDR2 is YFSETQ. The CDR3 sequence: CASSRGQGNNQPQHF. The CDR3 region has the DNA TGCGCCAGCAGCCGAGGACAGGGGAATAATCAGCCCCAGCATTTT.